This is a list of T cell receptor beta chains from one sample in a study of beta chain features in type 1 diabetes. The repertoire was sequenced with immunoSEQ multiplex PCR; TCRdb's copy has only in-frame clones and lacks some. The profile shows some 150,000 clones, 8.5% to 12% of them singletons. The sample was naive CD4+ T cells from blood. These receptors were collected from a man aged 18 to 29 in good health. Each CDR3 is given with its conserved first and last residue. A D gene is named only where the DNA matches it firmly. The listing skips clone size in some rows; elsewhere it reads once, few, many or a size class.

TRBJ1-1 . TRBD1 16 TRBV5-1 TGCGCCAGCAGGCCCCTTCCGGGACAGGGGGCTTTGGGTGCTTTCTTT CASRPLPGQGALGAFF
TRBJ1-2 many . 13 TRBV7-9 TGTGCCACCGTACCGAGCGGCTTCTATGGCTACACCTTC CATVPSGFYGYTF
TRBJ2-5 . . 11 TRBV30 TGTGCCTGGGACAACCAAGAGACCCAGTACTTC CAWDNQETQYF
TRBJ2-7 many . 14 TRBV13 TGTGCCAGCAGCCGACAGATAAGCTCCTACGAGCAGTACTTC CASSRQISSYEQYF
TRBJ2-3 few TRBD2 15 TRBV5-1 TGCGCCAGCAGCGGCGGGGGGGCCTATACAGATACGCAGTATTTT CASSGGGAYTDTQYF
TRBJ2-2 . . 15 TRBV27 TGTGCCAGCAGGGAAAGACTGTGGTACACCGGGGAGCTGTTTTTT CASRERLWYTGELFF
TRBJ2-7 few . 14 TRBV7-2 TGTGCCAGCAGCCCAAGAACAGGGTCCTACGAGCAGTACTTC CASSPRTGSYEQYF
TRBJ1-2 . . 15 TRBV4-3 TGCGCCAGCAGCCTCTCAGGGGAAGCTAACTATGGCTACACCTTC CASSLSGEANYGYTF
TRBJ1-5 many . 13 TRBV7-9 TGTGCCAGCAGCTTAGGGGCCGATCAGCCCCAGCATTTT CASSLGADQPQHF
TRBJ1-2 . TRBD1 19 TRBV6-1 TGTGCCAGCAGTGAAAAGAGACCGGGACAGGCCTTCGCTAACTATGGCTACACCTTC CASSEKRPGQAFANYGYTF
TRBJ2-5 few TRBD2 17 TRBV7-2 TGTGCCAGCAGCCAAGGGACTAGCGGGGGGGCCTGGGAGACCCAGTACTTC CASSQGTSGGAWETQYF
TRBJ1-2 . TRBD1 14 TRBV2 TGTGCCAGCAGTGGGACAGGGCGGATGGGGGGCTACACCTTC CASSGTGRMGGYTF
TRBJ2-6 many . 15 TRBV11-2 TGTGCCAGCAGCTTGCGCAGCGCTGGGGCCAACGTCCTGACTTTC CASSLRSAGANVLTF
TRBJ2-6 few TRBD1 19 TRBV7-7 TGTGCCAGCAGCCCAGACAGGGGGCTGGGGGGGTCTGGGGCCAACGTCCTGACTTTC CASSPDRGLGGSGANVLTF
TRBJ2-7 few . 18 TRBV9 TGTGCCAGCAGCGTATCGGGACTTCTCATCGGCCCTTCCTACGAGCAGTACTTC CASSVSGLLIGPSYEQYF
TRBJ2-3 few TRBD2 17 TRBV15 TGTGCCACCAGCAGGCCCGGGGTAGCGGGTAGCACAGATACGCAGTATTTT CATSRPGVAGSTDTQYF
TRBJ1-4 few TRBD1 18 TRBV4-1 TGCGCCAGCAGCCAATACCGGGACAGCTTTACAACTAATGAAAAACTGTTTTTT CASSQYRDSFTTNEKLFF
TRBJ2-5 few . 14 TRBV19 TGTGCCAGTAGTTTGGCGGGGCTGCGAGAGACCCAGTACTTC CASSLAGLRETQYF
TRBJ2-7 . TRBD1 15 TRBV6-5 TGTGCCAGCAGTTATGAAGGGACAGGGGGCTACGAGCAGTACTTC CASSYEGTGGYEQYF
TRBJ2-1 few TRBD1 16 TRBV5-6 TGTGCCAGCAGCTTGGAAGGGGACAGTCTCTACAATGAGCAGTTCTTC CASSLEGDSLYNEQFF
TRBJ2-7 . . 12 TRBV7-6 TGTGCCAGCAGCTCCCGAGCCTACGAGCAGTACTTC CASSSRAYEQYF
TRBJ2-2 . . 15 TRBV19 TGTGCCAGTAGTTCTGGACACGCGAACACCGGGGAGCTGTTTTTT CASSSGHANTGELFF
TRBJ2-5 . . 13 TRBV11-3 TGTGCCAGCAGCTTACTGGGAGAAGAGACCCAGTACTTC CASSLLGEETQYF
TRBJ1-6 few TRBD1 15 TRBV10-3 TGTGCCATCAGTGCCCCTGACAGGGGTGATTCACCCCTCCACTTT CAISAPDRGDSPLHF
TRBJ1-1 . TRBD1 15 TRBV18 TGTGCCAGCTCCGCCGGACAGGGAGGGAACACTGAAGCTTTCTTT CASSAGQGGNTEAFF
TRBJ2-7 . TRBD1 15 TRBV5-1 TGCGCCAGCAGCTTGGGGGACAGGGACAAAGGGGAGCAGTACTTC CASSLGDRDKGEQYF
TRBJ2-3 many . 12 TRBV30 TGTGCCTGGAGTCTAGCAACAGATACGCAGTATTTT CAWSLATDTQYF
TRBJ2-7 few TRBD1 15 TRBV6-5 TGTGCCAGCAGGGGTACGGGACAGCTATCCTACGAGCAGTACTTC CASRGTGQLSYEQYF
TRBJ2-1 . TRBD1 15 TRBV4-1 TGCGCCAGCAGCCTTACCGGGACAGGGGCGGGTGAGCAGTTCTTC CASSLTGTGAGEQFF
TRBJ1-2 few TRBD1 17 TRBV5-4 TGTGCCAGCAGCTCCGGGACAGGGGCCGCCGAGGGGTATGGCTACACCTTC CASSSGTGAAEGYGYTF
TRBJ2-7 . TRBD1 16 TRBV10-3 TGTGCCATCAGTGATCCCGGGACAGGGGGGACCCACGAGCAGTACTTC CAISDPGTGGTHEQYF
TRBJ1-1 . TRBD1 16 TRBV9 TGTGCCAGCAGCGTCCGGGACAGGGCTGTGGACACTGAAGCTTTCTTT CASSVRDRAVDTEAFF
TRBJ2-5 few . 16 TRBV6-5 TGTGCCAGCAGTTACTCTCGGGGGAAGATCCAAGAGACCCAGTACTTC CASSYSRGKIQETQYF
TRBJ1-1 few TRBD1 15 TRBV6-5 TGTGCCAGCAGCCCCGGGACAGGGGTGAACACTGAAGCTTTCTTT CASSPGTGVNTEAFF
TRBJ2-6 many . 14 TRBV11-2 TGTGCCACACACAGGCTCTCTGGGGCCAACGTCCTGACTTTC CATHRLSGANVLTF
TRBJ2-7 many TRBD1 13 TRBV10-3 TGTGCCATCAATCAGGGACAGGGTTACGAGCAGTACTTC CAINQGQGYEQYF
TRBJ1-1 few TRBD1 16 TRBV11-2 TGTGCCAGCAGCGAGTCGCGGGTGGGCAGGGGGACTGAAGCTTTCTTT CASSESRVGRGTEAFF
TRBJ2-5 few TRBD2 16 TRBV13 TGTGCCAGCAGCTTAGCGGGTAGCGGGGGGGCCGAGACCCAGTACTTC CASSLAGSGGAETQYF
TRBJ1-3 few TRBD1 15 TRBV5-4 TGTGCCAGCAGCCGACAGGGTTGGTCTGGAAACACCATATATTTT CASSRQGWSGNTIYF
TRBJ1-5 . . 15 TRBV5-1 TGCGCCAGCAGCTTGGGACAGAATAGCAATCAGCCCCAGCATTTT CASSLGQNSNQPQHF
TRBJ2-5 . . 16 TRBV18 TGTGCCAGCTCAATCACAGGGGGAGGGTCTCAAGAGACCCAGTACTTC CASSITGGGSQETQYF
TRBJ2-7 few TRBD1 15 TRBV28 TGTGCCAGCCGAAACCCGGGACAGCCGCTTTACGAGCAGTACTTC CASRNPGQPLYEQYF
TRBJ2-5 . TRBD1 16 TRBV9 TGTGCCAGCAGCTCCACCTCCGACAGGGTAGGAGAGACCCAGTACTTC CASSSTSDRVGETQYF
TRBJ2-3 few TRBD2 17 TRBV7-2 TGTGCCAGCAGCCCTCGACTAGCGGGGGGAAGCACAGATACGCAGTATTTT CASSPRLAGGSTDTQYF
TRBJ1-1 . . 15 TRBV7-2 TGTGCCAGCAGCTTAGGGGCCAATTGGAACACTGAAGCTTTCTTT CASSLGANWNTEAFF
TRBJ1-2 . TRBD1 17 TRBV4-3 TGCGCCAGCAGCCAAGATTCCGACAGGGCAAAAATCTATGGCTACACCTTC CASSQDSDRAKIYGYTF